The 2 T cell receptor beta chains given below trace back to one sample, sequenced in a study of T cell responses to AZD1222 COVID-19 vaccine. TCRdb's table, derived via immunoSEQ multiplex PCR, lists solely in-frame clones and lacks some. This table has about 140,000 clones, roughly 89% appearing once. The source was peripheral blood, collected on day 0 of AZD1222 vaccination. The source of these receptors is an adult in good health.

The chain combines TRBV19 with TRBJ1-2, with a possible D match to TRBD1 (5 bases). This CDR3 comprises 12 residues. The V and J ends lost 8 bases and 4 bases respectively, with 11 bases between them. Germline V CDR1 and CDR2: LNHDA, SQIVND (reference sequence). CDR3 sequence: CASADMSYGYTF. CDR3 DNA sequence: TGTGCCAGTGCGGACATGAGCTATGGCTACACCTTC.

The chain joins TRBV9 to TRBJ2-7; 7 positions match TRBD1. With 4 bases clipped from V and 2 bases from J, the junction kept 6 bases outside the gene matches. The CDR3 extends over 14 amino acids. Germline CDR1 is SGDLS and CDR2 is YYNGEE. CDR3 DNA sequence: TGTGCCAGCAGCCGTGACAGGGTAGCCTACGAGCAGTACTTC. It encodes CASSRDRVAYEQYF.